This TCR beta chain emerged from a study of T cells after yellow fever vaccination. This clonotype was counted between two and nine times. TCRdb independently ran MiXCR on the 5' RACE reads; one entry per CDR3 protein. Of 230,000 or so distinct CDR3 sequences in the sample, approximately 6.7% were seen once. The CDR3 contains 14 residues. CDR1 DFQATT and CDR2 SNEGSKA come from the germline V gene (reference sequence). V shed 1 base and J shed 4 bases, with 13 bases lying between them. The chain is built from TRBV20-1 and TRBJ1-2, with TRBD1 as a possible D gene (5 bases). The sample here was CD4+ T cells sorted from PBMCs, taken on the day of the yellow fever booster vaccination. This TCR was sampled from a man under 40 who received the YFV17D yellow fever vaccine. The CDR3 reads CSARVPSGSYGYTF. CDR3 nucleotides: TGCAGTGCTAGAGTCCCCTCAGGGAGCTATGGCTACACCTTC.